The entry below gives a single TCR beta chain sequence along with its context. Its antigen is unknown. Deep level was the assay's run setting. Profiling relied on immunoSEQ multiplex PCR, and the TCRdb table lists in-frame clones only, not all of them. The repertoire holds about 580,000 clones, with 95% to 98% as singletons. This sample is part of a study of shared clonotypes between healthy human individuals. Study at large: Each donor contributed plates that comprised three CD4 naive, three CD4 memory, two CD8 naive and one CD8 memory.

The naive CD8 population came from CD45RO-negative cells selected for CCR7, without terminally differentiated effector memory CD45RA+ cells. The study's findings and limits: The naive CD4 repertoires of several donors were compared, and roughly 5.1% of clonotypes were shared.

The sequence derives from a man under 40 in good health. The sample was naive CD8+ T cells sorted from blood.

CDR3 nucleotide sequence: TGTGCCACCAGCAGAGATTTACGGGGTGGGGAGACCCAGTACTTC. Protein product: CATSRDLRGGETQYF. The chain uses TRBV15 and TRBJ2-5, with D possibly TRBD2 on 5 matching bases. The length of the CDR3 is 15 residues. CDR1 and CDR2 from the germline V gene are LNHNV and YYDKDF (reference sequence). Trimming shortened V by 0 bases and J by 5 bases, and 13 bases separated the two germline ends.